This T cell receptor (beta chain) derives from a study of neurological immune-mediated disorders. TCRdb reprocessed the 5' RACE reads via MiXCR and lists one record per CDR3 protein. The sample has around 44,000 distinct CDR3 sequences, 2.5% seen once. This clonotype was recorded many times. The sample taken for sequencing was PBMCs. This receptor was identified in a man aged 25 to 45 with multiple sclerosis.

In DNA form, the CDR3 reads TGTGCCGCCGGGGGTGGGGGGGATGAACCCCGGCGGTTCTTC. It translates to CAAGGGGDEPRRFF. The chain combines TRBV6-6 with TRBJ2-1, with TRBD2 identical over 7 bases. Germline-derived CDR1 and CDR2 are MNHNY and SVGAGI (reference sequence). J was trimmed by 15 bases and V by 11 bases; bases with no gene match: 22. This CDR3 is 14 amino acids long.